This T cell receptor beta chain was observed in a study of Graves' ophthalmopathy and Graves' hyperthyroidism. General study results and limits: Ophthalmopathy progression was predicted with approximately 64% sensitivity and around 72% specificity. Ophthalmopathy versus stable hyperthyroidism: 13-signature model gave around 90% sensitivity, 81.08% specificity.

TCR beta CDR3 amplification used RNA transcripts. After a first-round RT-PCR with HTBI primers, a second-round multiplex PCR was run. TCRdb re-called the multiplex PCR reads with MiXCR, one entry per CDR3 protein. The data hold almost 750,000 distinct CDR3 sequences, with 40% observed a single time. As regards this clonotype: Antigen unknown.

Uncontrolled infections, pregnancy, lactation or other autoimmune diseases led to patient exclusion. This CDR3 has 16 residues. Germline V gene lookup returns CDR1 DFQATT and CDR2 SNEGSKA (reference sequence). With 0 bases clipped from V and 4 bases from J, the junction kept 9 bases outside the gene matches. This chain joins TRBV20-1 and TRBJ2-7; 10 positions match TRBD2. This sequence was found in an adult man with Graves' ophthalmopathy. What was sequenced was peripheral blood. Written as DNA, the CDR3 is TGCAGTGCTAGAGATTACAGACTAGCGGGTGGATACGAGCAGTACTTC. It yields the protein CSARDYRLAGGYEQYF.